This T cell receptor (beta chain) was recorded in a study of blood T cell repertoires in COVID-19. At the level of the study: PBMCs, B-cell-depleted T cells, or T cells provided the cDNA or gDNA that made up the material.

In the source study's methods: Estimated nucleated cell counts came from reference gene primer amplification. Generated by immunoSEQ multiplex PCR, the TCRdb table keeps only in-frame clones and is missing some. From that table come the V and J calls and clone size; the DNA was used to work out D and trimming. The data hold about 190,000 clones, with roughly three quarters observed a single time. In germline, CDR1 is LNHDA, CDR2 SQIVND (reference sequence). V was clipped by 9 bases and J by 2 bases; unmatched bases: 15. The CDR3 spans 17 residues. The receptor was isolated from a man aged 60 to 75 with active or convalescent COVID-19. The chain is built from TRBV19 and TRBJ1-1, with 10 positions matching TRBD1. Sequencing used peripheral blood. This chain's CDR3 is CASKTSGQGYRNTEAFF. CDR3 bases: TGTGCCAGCAAGACGTCGGGACAGGGGTACCGCAACACTGAAGCTTTCTTT.